The 3 T cell receptor beta chains in this list originate from one sample, sequenced in a study of CD8+CD57+ T cells in acquired aplastic anemia. CDR3 and TCR beta VDJ profiling relied on genomic DNA as the template. TCRdb processed the reads anew with MiXCR; each CDR3 protein has one entry. The repertoire holds about 180,000 distinct CDR3 sequences, with 45% to 60% as singletons. All sequencing subjects had displayed CD8+CD57+ cell expansion on flow cytometry. The sample comprised sorted CD4+, CD8+, or CD8+CD57+ T cells (not recorded which) from PBMCs. These receptors were obtained from a human donor with aplastic anemia.

This chain uses TRBV2 with TRBJ2-1; D may be TRBD2 (6 bases). The V end was cut by 1 base, the J end by 5 bases, with 18 bases between. This CDR3 contains 17 residues. In germline, CDR1 is SNHLY, CDR2 FYNNEI. The CDR3 reads CASSEGLGLASNNEQFF. DNA of the CDR3: TGTGCCAGCAGTGAAGGGTTAGGGCTAGCGTCAAACAATGAGCAGTTCTTC.

The chain's CDR3 is CASSFGQGRAGNRELFF. CDR3 DNA sequence: TGTGCCAGCAGCTTCGGGCAAGGGAGGGCCGGAAACAGGGAGCTGTTTTTT. The V gene is TRBV5-4, the J gene TRBJ2-2; 7 bases are a match to TRBD2. J lost 9 bases, V lost 2 bases, and 16 bases had no gene match. The length of the CDR3 is 17 residues. Germline CDR1 is SGHNT and CDR2 is YYREEE (reference sequence).

This clonotype was seen a single time. J is TRBJ2-7 and V is TRBV4-1, with TRBD1 matching over 7 bases. Germline-derived CDR1 and CDR2 are MGHRA and YSYEKL. CDR3 length equals 16 residues. The trim removed 1 base at V and 0 bases at J, leaving 6 bases unmatched. CDR3 loop: CASSQAEDRSSYEQYF. CDR3 in DNA: TGCGCCAGCAGCCAAGCCGAGGACAGGAGCTCCTACGAGCAGTACTTC.